This is a list of T cell receptor beta chains from one sample in a study of cytomegalovirus exposure and HLA in healthy donors. Sequencing was performed with immunoSEQ multiplex PCR; in TCRdb, only in-frame clones are kept and a portion is missing. The sample yields 150,000 to 180,000 clones, 86% seen once. Sample: PBMCs. Every receptor here comes from a man in his late teens or twenties in good health and CMV-seropositive. Both conserved end residues are part of each CDR3. The order of the fields is CDR3 protein, CDR3 DNA, J gene, D gene, V gene, clone size. D genes are given only for firm matches. Size is omitted from some rows. Given values are once, few, many or a class for expanded clones.

CASRRGQGLNQPQHF | TGTGCCAGCAGAAGGGGACAGGGTCTGAATCAGCCCCAGCATTTT | TRBJ1-5 | TRBD1 | TRBV27 | -
CATSPSNEKLFF | TGTGCCACGTCCCCGAGTAATGAAAAACTGTTTTTT | TRBJ1-4 | - | TRBV19 | -
CASSDLAGGGDTQYF | TGTGCCAGCAGTGACCTAGCGGGGGGGGGAGATACGCAGTATTTT | TRBJ2-3 | TRBD2 | TRBV6-1 | once
CASSSRDTIMNTEAFF | TGCGCCAGCAGCTCCCGGGACACTATCATGAACACTGAAGCTTTCTTT | TRBJ1-1 | - | TRBV5-1 | -
CASSLLGSGRVSYEQYF | TGCGCCAGCAGCTTGCTCGGTAGCGGGAGGGTCTCCTACGAGCAGTACTTC | TRBJ2-7 | TRBD2 | TRBV5-1 | -
CATTRQGLDGNTIYF | TGTGCCACCACCCGACAGGGTTTAGATGGAAACACCATATATTTT | TRBJ1-3 | TRBD1 | TRBV6-6 | -
CATSRGGFGETQYF | TGTGCCACCAGCAGAGGAGGGTTCGGAGAGACCCAGTACTTC | TRBJ2-5 | - | TRBV15 | -
CASSLAGGSRPQHF | TGCGCCAGCAGCTTGGCAGGGGGGTCCAGGCCCCAGCATTTT | TRBJ1-5 | TRBD1 | TRBV5-1 | -
CSADGQGAQNTEAFF | TGCAGCGCCGACGGACAGGGGGCTCAGAACACTGAAGCTTTCTTT | TRBJ1-1 | TRBD1 | TRBV29-1 | -
CASSGGGAGETQYF | TGTGCCAGCAGTGGCGGGGGGGCAGGGGAGACCCAGTACTTC | TRBJ2-5 | TRBD2 | TRBV13 | -
CASSHGQVDSPLHF | TGCGCCAGCAGCCACGGACAGGTGGATTCACCCCTCCACTTT | TRBJ1-6 | TRBD1 | TRBV4-1 | -
CASSLRRDRGRNTGELFF | TGTGCCAGCAGCCTCCGCCGGGACAGGGGGCGCAACACCGGGGAGCTGTTTTTT | TRBJ2-2 | TRBD1 | TRBV7-9 | once
CASSVEGDEQYF | TGTGCCAGCAGCGTAGAAGGGGACGAGCAGTACTTC | TRBJ2-7 | - | TRBV9 | few
CASRSGNSGANVLTF | TGTGCCAGCAGGTCAGGGAACTCTGGGGCCAACGTCCTGACTTTC | TRBJ2-6 | - | TRBV11-1 | -
CASSNTSGGRETQYF | TGCGCCAGCAGCAACACTAGCGGGGGACGGGAGACCCAGTACTTC | TRBJ2-5 | TRBD2 | TRBV5-1 | -
CASSVGGTGGTEAFF | TGTGCCAGCAGCGTAGGAGGGACAGGGGGCACTGAAGCTTTCTTT | TRBJ1-1 | TRBD1 | TRBV9 | -
CASSQAAYEQYF | TGTGCCAGCAGCCAGGCAGCCTACGAGCAGTACTTC | TRBJ2-7 | - | TRBV14 | -
CSVLTSGRDNEQFF | TGCAGCGTCCTTACTAGCGGGAGGGACAATGAGCAGTTCTTC | TRBJ2-1 | TRBD2 | TRBV29-1 | -
CASSVGAGTGAHEQYF | TGTGCCAGCAGCGTAGGGGCCGGGACAGGGGCCCACGAGCAGTACTTC | TRBJ2-7 | TRBD1 | TRBV9 | -
CASSPGQGRQPQHF | TGTGCCAGCAGCCCGGGACAGGGACGACAGCCCCAGCATTTT | TRBJ1-5 | TRBD1 | TRBV7-6 | -
CASSLGRGDGYTF | TGTGCCAGCAGCTTGGGGAGGGGTGACGGCTACACCTTC | TRBJ1-2 | - | TRBV5-4 | -
CASSVGDRAGEQYF | TGTGCCAGCAGCGTAGGAGATAGAGCGGGTGAGCAGTACTTC | TRBJ2-7 | - | TRBV9 | -
CASSPTTGVGEAFF | TGTGCCAGCAGCCCCACCACAGGGGTAGGTGAAGCTTTCTTT | TRBJ1-1 | TRBD1 | TRBV7-9 | -
CASSTDLQGLRRGYTF | TGTGCCAGCAGCACCGACCTACAGGGTCTCAGGCGTGGCTACACCTTC | TRBJ1-2 | - | TRBV7-2 | -
CASSLTGAATYEQYF | TGTGCCAGCAGCTTGACAGGGGCCGCGACCTACGAGCAGTACTTC | TRBJ2-7 | TRBD1 | TRBV14 | -
CASSLRGLDAYEQYF | TGCGCCAGCAGCTTGAGAGGGCTAGACGCCTACGAGCAGTACTTC | TRBJ2-7 | - | TRBV5-1 | -
CASSLALGGDYEQYF | TGTGCCAGCAGCTTAGCCCTAGGGGGGGACTACGAGCAGTACTTC | TRBJ2-7 | - | TRBV7-8 | -
CASSPGVGYGYTF | TGTGCCAGCAGCCCAGGGGTTGGCTATGGCTACACCTTC | TRBJ1-2 | - | TRBV5-5 | -
CAWSVSSGPKETQYF | TGTGCCTGGAGTGTATCTAGCGGGCCGAAAGAGACCCAGTACTTC | TRBJ2-5 | TRBD2 | TRBV30 | -
CASSDGGVRGANVLTF | TGTGCCAGCAGTGACGGAGGGGTTCGGGGGGCCAACGTCCTGACTTTC | TRBJ2-6 | - | TRBV25-1 | -
CASSLFPGTNTGELFF | TGTGCCAGCAGCTTATTCCCAGGAACGAACACCGGGGAGCTGTTTTTT | TRBJ2-2 | - | TRBV11-3 | once
CASSVAGGSHEQYF | TGTGCCAGCAGCGTAGCAGGGGGCTCCCACGAGCAGTACTTC | TRBJ2-7 | TRBD1 | TRBV7-3 | -
CASSLPGDQPQHF | TGTGCCAGCAGCTTGCCAGGGGACCAGCCCCAGCATTTT | TRBJ1-5 | - | TRBV7-9 | -
CASAGTRNTEAFF | TGTGCCAGTGCCGGGACAAGGAACACTGAAGCTTTCTTT | TRBJ1-1 | - | TRBV19 | -
CASSPFIEGTGELFF | TGTGCCAGCAGTCCCTTCATAGAGGGAACCGGGGAGCTGTTTTTT | TRBJ2-2 | - | TRBV25-1 | -
CASSLFGLAGGQRDTQYF | TGTGCCAGCAGCTTATTCGGACTAGCGGGGGGGCAACGAGATACGCAGTATTTT | TRBJ2-3 | TRBD2 | TRBV7-2 | -
CASSPVGGGGNEQFF | TGTGCCAGCTCACCAGTCGGGGGAGGGGGCAATGAGCAGTTCTTC | TRBJ2-1 | - | TRBV18 | -
CSIVPGHSPHEQYF | TGCAGCATAGTTCCGGGACATTCCCCCCACGAGCAGTACTTC | TRBJ2-7 | - | TRBV29-1 | -
CASRSGSQAKNIQYF | TGTGCCAGCAGGTCAGGGTCCCAAGCCAAAAACATTCAGTACTTC | TRBJ2-4 | - | TRBV6-1 | -
CASRLAGQETQYF | TGCGCCAGCAGGCTAGCGGGACAAGAGACCCAGTACTTC | TRBJ2-5 | TRBD2 | TRBV10-2 | -
CAIRGQQNTEAFF | TGTGCCATCAGGGGACAGCAGAACACTGAAGCTTTCTTT | TRBJ1-1 | TRBD1 | TRBV10-3 | -
CASRPGAGLYEQYF | TGCGCCAGCAGACCAGGGGCGGGCCTATACGAGCAGTACTTC | TRBJ2-7 | - | TRBV5-1 | -
CASSSRGGRHNNEQFF | TGTGCCAGCAGTTCCCGGGGAGGGAGGCACAACAATGAGCAGTTCTTC | TRBJ2-1 | TRBD2 | TRBV6-5 | -
CSVEQLAGGPGEQFF | TGCAGCGTTGAACAGCTAGCGGGAGGGCCGGGTGAGCAGTTCTTC | TRBJ2-1 | TRBD2 | TRBV29-1 | -
CASSPTGQQETQYF | TGTGCCAGCAGCCCGACGGGACAGCAAGAGACCCAGTACTTC | TRBJ2-5 | TRBD1 | TRBV7-3 | -
CASSAGVWGNQPQHF | TGTGCCAGCAGTGCAGGTGTTTGGGGCAATCAGCCCCAGCATTTT | TRBJ1-5 | - | TRBV6-5 | -
CASTGVIANYGYTF | TGTGCCTCGACAGGGGTCATAGCTAACTATGGCTACACCTTC | TRBJ1-2 | TRBD1 | TRBV30 | -
CATSSEAGGGFNEQFF | TGTGCCACCAGCAGTGAAGCGGGAGGGGGCTTTAATGAGCAGTTCTTC | TRBJ2-1 | TRBD2 | TRBV15 | -
CASSFGSGRSTGELFF | TGTGCCAGCAGTTTTGGTAGCGGGAGATCCACCGGGGAGCTGTTTTTT | TRBJ2-2 | TRBD2 | TRBV27 | -
CASSQDNARVFSGNTIYF | TGCGCCAGCAGCCAAGATAACGCGCGGGTTTTCTCTGGAAACACCATATATTTT | TRBJ1-3 | - | TRBV4-1 | -
CASSPSGRGEQFF | TGTGCCAGCAGTCCGAGCGGGAGGGGTGAGCAGTTCTTC | TRBJ2-1 | TRBD2 | TRBV27 | few
CASGDRVDYGYTF | TGTGCCAGCGGTGACAGGGTCGACTATGGCTACACCTTC | TRBJ1-2 | TRBD1 | TRBV6-5 | -